Detailed here is one T cell receptor beta chain. The CDR3 covers 13 residues. Germline V gives CDR1 MGHRA, CDR2 YSYEKL. The ends were cut back, 4 bases at V and 13 bases at J, with 20 bases in the middle. The data stem from a study of CD8 T cells in Susac syndrome. TCR beta sequencing covered blood CD8+ and CD4+ T cells. Negative isolation was used for CD8+ and CD4+ T cells, and FACS enrichment was applied to TEMRA cells. Reverse transcription of about 0.5 to 1 ug RNA used random hexamers. TCR beta CDR3 was amplified by immunoSEQ covering 54 Vbeta and 13 Jbeta. TCRdb independently ran MiXCR on the immunoSEQ multiplex PCR reads; one entry per CDR3 protein. The data hold a few hundred thousand distinct CDR3 sequences, with about 95% observed a single time.

The sequenced sample consisted of CD4+ T cells from PBMCs. The chain employs TRBV4-1 and TRBJ2-7; TRBD2 is a possible D gene (5 bases). This receptor was obtained from a human donor with multiple sclerosis. For the CDR3, the DNA is TGCGCCAGCAGCCCCGCCCCGGGTAGCGCGAATTACTTC. This gives the protein CASSPAPGSANYF.